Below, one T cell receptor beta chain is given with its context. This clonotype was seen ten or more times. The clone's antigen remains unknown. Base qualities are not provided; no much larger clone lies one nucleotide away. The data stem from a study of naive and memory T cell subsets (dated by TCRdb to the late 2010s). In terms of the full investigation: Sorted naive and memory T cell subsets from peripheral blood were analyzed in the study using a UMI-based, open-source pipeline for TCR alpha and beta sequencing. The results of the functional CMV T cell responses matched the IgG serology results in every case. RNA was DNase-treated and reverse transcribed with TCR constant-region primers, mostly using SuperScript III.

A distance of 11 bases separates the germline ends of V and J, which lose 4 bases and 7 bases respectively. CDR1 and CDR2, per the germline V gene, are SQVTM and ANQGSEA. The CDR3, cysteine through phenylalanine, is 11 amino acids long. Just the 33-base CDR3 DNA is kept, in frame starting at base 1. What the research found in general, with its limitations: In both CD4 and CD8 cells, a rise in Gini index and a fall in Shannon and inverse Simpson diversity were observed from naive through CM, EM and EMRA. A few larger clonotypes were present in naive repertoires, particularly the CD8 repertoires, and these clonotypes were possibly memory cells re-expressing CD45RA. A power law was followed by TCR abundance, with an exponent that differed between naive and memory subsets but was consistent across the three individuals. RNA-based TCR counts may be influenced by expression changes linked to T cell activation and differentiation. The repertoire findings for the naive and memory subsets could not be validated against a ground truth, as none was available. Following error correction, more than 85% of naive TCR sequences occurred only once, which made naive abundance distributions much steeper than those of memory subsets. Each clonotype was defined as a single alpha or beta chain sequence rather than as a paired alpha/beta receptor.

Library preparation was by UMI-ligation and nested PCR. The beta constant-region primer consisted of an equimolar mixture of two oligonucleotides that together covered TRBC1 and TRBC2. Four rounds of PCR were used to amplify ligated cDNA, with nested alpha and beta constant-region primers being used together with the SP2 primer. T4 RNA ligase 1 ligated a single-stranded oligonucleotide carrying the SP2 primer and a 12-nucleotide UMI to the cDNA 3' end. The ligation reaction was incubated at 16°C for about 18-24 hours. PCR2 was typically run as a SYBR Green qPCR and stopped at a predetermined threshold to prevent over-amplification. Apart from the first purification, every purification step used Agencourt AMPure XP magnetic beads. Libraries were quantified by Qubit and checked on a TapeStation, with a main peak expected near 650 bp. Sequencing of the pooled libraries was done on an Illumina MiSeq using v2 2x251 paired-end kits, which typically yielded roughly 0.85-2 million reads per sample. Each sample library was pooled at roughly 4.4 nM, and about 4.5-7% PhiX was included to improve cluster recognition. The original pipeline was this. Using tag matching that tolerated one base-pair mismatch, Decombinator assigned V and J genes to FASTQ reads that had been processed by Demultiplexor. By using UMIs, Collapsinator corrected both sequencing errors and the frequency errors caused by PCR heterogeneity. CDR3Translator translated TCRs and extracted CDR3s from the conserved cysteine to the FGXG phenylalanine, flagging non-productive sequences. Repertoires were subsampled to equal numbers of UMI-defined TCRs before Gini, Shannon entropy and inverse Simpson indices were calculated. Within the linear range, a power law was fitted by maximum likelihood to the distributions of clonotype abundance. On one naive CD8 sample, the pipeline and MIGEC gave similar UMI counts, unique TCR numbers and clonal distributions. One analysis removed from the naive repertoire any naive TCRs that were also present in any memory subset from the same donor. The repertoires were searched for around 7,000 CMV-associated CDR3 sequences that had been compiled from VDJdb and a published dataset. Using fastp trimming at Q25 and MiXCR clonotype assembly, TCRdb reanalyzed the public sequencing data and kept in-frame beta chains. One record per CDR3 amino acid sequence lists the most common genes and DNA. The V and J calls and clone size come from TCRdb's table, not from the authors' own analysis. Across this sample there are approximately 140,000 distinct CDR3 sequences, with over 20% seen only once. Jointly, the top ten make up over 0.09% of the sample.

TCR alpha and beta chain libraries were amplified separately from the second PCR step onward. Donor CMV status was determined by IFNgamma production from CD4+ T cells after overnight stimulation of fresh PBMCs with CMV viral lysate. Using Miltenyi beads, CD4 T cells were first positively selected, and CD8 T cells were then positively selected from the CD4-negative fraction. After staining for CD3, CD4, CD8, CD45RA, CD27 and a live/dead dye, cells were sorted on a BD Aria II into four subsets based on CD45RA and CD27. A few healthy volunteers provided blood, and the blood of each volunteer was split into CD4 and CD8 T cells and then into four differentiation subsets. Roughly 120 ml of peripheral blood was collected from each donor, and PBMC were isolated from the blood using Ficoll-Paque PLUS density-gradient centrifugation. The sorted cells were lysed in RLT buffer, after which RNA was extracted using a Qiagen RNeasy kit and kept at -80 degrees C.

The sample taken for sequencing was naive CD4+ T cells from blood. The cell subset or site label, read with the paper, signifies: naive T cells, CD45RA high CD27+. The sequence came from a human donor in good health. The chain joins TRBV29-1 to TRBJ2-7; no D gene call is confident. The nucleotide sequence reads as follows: TGCAGCGTTGCGAGGCGTGGGGAGCAGTACTTC. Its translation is CSVARRGEQYF.